The present entry profiles one TCR beta chain with its context. Study processing details: For nucleated cells, counts were estimated from reference gene primer amplification. Sequencing used immunoSEQ multiplex PCR; TCRdb keeps in-frame clones, though not all of them. D and trimming come from the DNA, and the V and J calls and clone size come from that table. The sample lists about 410,000 clones, 75% to 90% occurring once. These data originate in a study of blood T cell repertoires in COVID-19. For the study at large: Acute and convalescent COVID-19 samples came from the United States, Italy and Spain. From T cells, B-cell-depleted T cells, or PBMCs came the material, which was cDNA or gDNA.

Germline V CDR1 and CDR2: SGHRS, YFSETQ. The CDR3 loop spans 14 amino acids. V lost 1 base and J 3 bases, leaving 10 bases between the germline ends. Followed longitudinally, the Seattle patients had been enrolled during active infection. The material sequenced was peripheral blood. This TCR was recovered from a middle-aged woman with COVID-19, enrolled during active disease. The rearrangement uses TRBV5-1 and TRBJ1-1; weak D call: TRBD1 (5 bases). CDR3 sequence (DNA): TGCGCCAGCAGCTTGCAGGGTATGTACACTGAAGCTTTCTTT. This encodes CASSLQGMYTEAFF.